Listed below are T cell receptor beta chains from one sample, sequenced in a study of shared clonotypes between healthy human individuals. The method was immunoSEQ multiplex PCR; TCRdb's version includes in-frame clones alone and lacks a portion of them. The repertoire consists of 1.5 million to 2.5 million clones, with approximately 94% occurring once and the leading ten covering approximately 1%. The specimen sequenced was naive CD8+ T cells sorted from blood. The receptor source for this set is a young man in good health. Each CDR3 is given with its conserved first and last residue. D genes are given only for firm matches. Size values are once, few and many counts, or a class for expanded clones, and some rows have none.

j_call: TRBJ2-3; d_call: TRBD2; clone_size: .; v_call: TRBV7-9; cdr3_nt: TGTGCCAGCAGCCCGCCGATAGCGGGAGAAGTATCAGATACGCAGTATTTT; cdr3_aa: CASSPPIAGEVSDTQYF
j_call: TRBJ2-1; d_call: TRBD2; clone_size: .; v_call: TRBV5-4; cdr3_nt: TGTGCCAGCAGCTTACCTAGACTAGCGGGGGCCCCCAATGAGCAGTTCTTC; cdr3_aa: CASSLPRLAGAPNEQFF
j_call: TRBJ1-2; d_call: .; clone_size: .; v_call: TRBV4-3; cdr3_nt: TGCGCCAGCAGCCAAGGTGGGGCAGATGGCTACACCTTC; cdr3_aa: CASSQGGADGYTF
j_call: TRBJ1-1; d_call: .; clone_size: .; v_call: TRBV10-1; cdr3_nt: TGCGCCAGCAGCGGAATGAGGGGGGCCGGCACTGAAGCTTTCTTT; cdr3_aa: CASSGMRGAGTEAFF
j_call: TRBJ2-7; d_call: TRBD1; clone_size: once; v_call: TRBV4-2; cdr3_nt: TGTGCCAGCAGCCAAGAGGGACAGTTCTCCTACGAGCAGTACTTC; cdr3_aa: CASSQEGQFSYEQYF
j_call: TRBJ2-5; d_call: .; clone_size: .; v_call: TRBV2; cdr3_nt: TGTGCCAGCAGTGACTTCCCCGGGGGACAAGAGACCCAGTACTTC; cdr3_aa: CASSDFPGGQETQYF
j_call: TRBJ2-5; d_call: .; clone_size: .; v_call: TRBV4-3; cdr3_nt: TGCGCCAGCAGCCAAGATTCTAGCAGCGAGACCCAGTACTTC; cdr3_aa: CASSQDSSSETQYF
j_call: TRBJ2-3; d_call: TRBD2; clone_size: .; v_call: TRBV5-4; cdr3_nt: TGTGCCAGCAGCGGTAGGACTAGCGGCACAGATACGCAGTATTTT; cdr3_aa: CASSGRTSGTDTQYF
j_call: TRBJ2-5; d_call: TRBD2; clone_size: .; v_call: TRBV9; cdr3_nt: TGTGCCAGCAGCTCGGGACTAGCGGGAGGGATGCGAGAGACCCAGTACTTC; cdr3_aa: CASSSGLAGGMRETQYF
j_call: TRBJ2-2; d_call: .; clone_size: .; v_call: TRBV5-4; cdr3_nt: TGTGCCAGCAGCTCTTTGTCCAGGGCCGGGGAGCTGTTTTTT; cdr3_aa: CASSSLSRAGELFF
j_call: TRBJ2-2; d_call: TRBD1; clone_size: .; v_call: TRBV10-3; cdr3_nt: TGTGCCATACAGGGGGAGATAGCCGGGGAGCTGTTTTTT; cdr3_aa: CAIQGEIAGELFF
j_call: TRBJ2-3; d_call: TRBD2; clone_size: .; v_call: TRBV27; cdr3_nt: TGTGCCAGCAGTTTACTGTCTAGCGGGTACACAGATACGCAGTATTTT; cdr3_aa: CASSLLSSGYTDTQYF
j_call: TRBJ2-3; d_call: TRBD2; clone_size: .; v_call: TRBV7-8; cdr3_nt: TGTGCCAGCAGCTTAGCGGGGGGGTTCACAGATACGCAGTATTTT; cdr3_aa: CASSLAGGFTDTQYF
j_call: TRBJ2-5; d_call: .; clone_size: .; v_call: TRBV7-9; cdr3_nt: TGTGCCAGCAGAGAGACCCAGTACTTC; cdr3_aa: CASRETQYF
j_call: TRBJ1-3; d_call: .; clone_size: .; v_call: TRBV5-1; cdr3_nt: TGCGCCAGCACTATCGATGAGAACTCTGGAAACACCATATATTTT; cdr3_aa: CASTIDENSGNTIYF
j_call: TRBJ2-7; d_call: .; clone_size: .; v_call: TRBV6-5; cdr3_nt: TGTGCCAGCAGTTACCGCGAAGACTACGAGCAGTACTTC; cdr3_aa: CASSYREDYEQYF
j_call: TRBJ2-7; d_call: .; clone_size: .; v_call: TRBV5-1; cdr3_nt: TGCGCCAGCAGCCAGTGGACTACTGAGGGAGAGCAGTACTTC; cdr3_aa: CASSQWTTEGEQYF
j_call: TRBJ2-7; d_call: .; clone_size: .; v_call: TRBV11-3; cdr3_nt: TGTGCCAGCAGCTTATATTTTGGAACCGAGCAGTACTTC; cdr3_aa: CASSLYFGTEQYF
j_call: TRBJ2-5; d_call: TRBD1; clone_size: .; v_call: TRBV28; cdr3_nt: TGTGCCAGCAGTCTTCTCTACGGACAGGGAGCTAAAGAGACCCAGTACTTC; cdr3_aa: CASSLLYGQGAKETQYF
j_call: TRBJ2-7; d_call: .; clone_size: .; v_call: TRBV15; cdr3_nt: TGTGCCACCAGCAGAGATATGGAGGGAAGGGCCTACGAGCAGTACTTC; cdr3_aa: CATSRDMEGRAYEQYF
j_call: TRBJ2-3; d_call: .; clone_size: .; v_call: TRBV7-2; cdr3_nt: TGTGCCAGCAGCTTATCGACGGACACCTTCACAGATACGCAGTATTTT; cdr3_aa: CASSLSTDTFTDTQYF
j_call: TRBJ1-5; d_call: .; clone_size: .; v_call: TRBV6-1; cdr3_nt: TGTGCCAGCAGTGAAGACGGGGGTAGCAATCAGCCCCAGCATTTT; cdr3_aa: CASSEDGGSNQPQHF
j_call: TRBJ2-7; d_call: .; clone_size: .; v_call: TRBV10-1; cdr3_nt: TGCGCCAGCAGTGATTCGACGATTGGACCCTACGAGCAGTACTTC; cdr3_aa: CASSDSTIGPYEQYF
j_call: TRBJ2-5; d_call: .; clone_size: .; v_call: TRBV7-8; cdr3_nt: TGTGCCAGCAGCTTCGGGGTATTCGTAGAGACCCAGTACTTC; cdr3_aa: CASSFGVFVETQYF
j_call: TRBJ1-1; d_call: .; clone_size: .; v_call: TRBV11-2; cdr3_nt: TGTGCCAGCAGCTTAGGGACAACAGAAGCTTTCTTT; cdr3_aa: CASSLGTTEAFF
j_call: TRBJ2-7; d_call: TRBD2; clone_size: .; v_call: TRBV9; cdr3_nt: TGTGCCAGCAGCGTAGGAGGAGGGACTAGCTCCTACGAGCAGTACTTC; cdr3_aa: CASSVGGGTSSYEQYF
j_call: TRBJ2-7; d_call: TRBD2; clone_size: .; v_call: TRBV4-1; cdr3_nt: TGCGCCAGCAGCGGGGGGGCTAGCGGGAACTTATACGAGCAGTACTTC; cdr3_aa: CASSGGASGNLYEQYF
j_call: TRBJ2-7; d_call: .; clone_size: .; v_call: TRBV11-2; cdr3_nt: TGTGCCAGCAGCCCTGGAGGGGATGAGCAGTACTTC; cdr3_aa: CASSPGGDEQYF
j_call: TRBJ2-1; d_call: TRBD2; clone_size: .; v_call: TRBV9; cdr3_nt: TGTGCCAGCAGCGATGGCGCGGGGGGGTACAATGAGCAGTTCTTC; cdr3_aa: CASSDGAGGYNEQFF
j_call: TRBJ2-3; d_call: .; clone_size: .; v_call: TRBV9; cdr3_nt: TGTGCCAGCAGCGTAGGTGGGGGTACATTGGATACGCAGTATTTT; cdr3_aa: CASSVGGGTLDTQYF
j_call: TRBJ2-5; d_call: .; clone_size: .; v_call: TRBV30; cdr3_nt: TGTGCCTGGAGTGTAGCAGTACAAGAGACCCAGTACTTC; cdr3_aa: CAWSVAVQETQYF
j_call: TRBJ2-4; d_call: .; clone_size: .; v_call: TRBV11-2; cdr3_nt: TGTGCCAGCAGCTTAGATTGGAATAGCGAGGCCAAAAACATTCAGTACTTC; cdr3_aa: CASSLDWNSEAKNIQYF
j_call: TRBJ2-5; d_call: TRBD2; clone_size: .; v_call: TRBV9; cdr3_nt: TGTGCCAGCAGCCCCTGGGGACTAGCGGGGGGAGAGACCCAGTACTTC; cdr3_aa: CASSPWGLAGGETQYF
j_call: TRBJ2-7; d_call: TRBD1; clone_size: .; v_call: TRBV7-2; cdr3_nt: TGTGCCAGCAGCCCTGGACAGGGCCAAGACGAGCAGTACTTC; cdr3_aa: CASSPGQGQDEQYF
j_call: TRBJ1-4; d_call: .; clone_size: .; v_call: TRBV4-1; cdr3_nt: TGCGCCAGCAGCCATGCCGAGGGGGATGAAAAACTGTTTTTT; cdr3_aa: CASSHAEGDEKLFF
j_call: TRBJ1-3; d_call: .; clone_size: .; v_call: TRBV19; cdr3_nt: TGTGCCAGTAGTCCCTGGACACATGGAAACACCATATATTTT; cdr3_aa: CASSPWTHGNTIYF
j_call: TRBJ2-1; d_call: TRBD1; clone_size: once; v_call: TRBV6-5; cdr3_nt: TGTGCCAGCAGTTACGGGACAGGGACTGATGAGCAGTTCTTC; cdr3_aa: CASSYGTGTDEQFF
j_call: TRBJ2-6; d_call: TRBD2; clone_size: .; v_call: TRBV9; cdr3_nt: TGTGCCAGCAGCGTAGCGCGGGGGTCTGGGGCCAACGTCCTGACTTTC; cdr3_aa: CASSVARGSGANVLTF
j_call: TRBJ2-7; d_call: .; clone_size: once; v_call: TRBV10-2; cdr3_nt: TGCGCCAGCAGTACGGACATGGCCTACGAGCAGTACTTC; cdr3_aa: CASSTDMAYEQYF
j_call: TRBJ2-2; d_call: TRBD1; clone_size: .; v_call: TRBV6-6; cdr3_nt: TGTGCCAGCAGTAAACGGGACAGGGCAAACACCGGGGAGCTGTTTTTT; cdr3_aa: CASSKRDRANTGELFF
j_call: TRBJ1-6; d_call: .; clone_size: few; v_call: TRBV28; cdr3_nt: TGTGCCAGCAGTACCAACAGGGAGTATAATTCACCCCTCCACTTT; cdr3_aa: CASSTNREYNSPLHF
j_call: TRBJ2-7; d_call: TRBD1; clone_size: .; v_call: TRBV5-8; cdr3_nt: TGTGCCAGCAGCTTGTTACAGGGGGCGGTCGAGCAGTACTTC; cdr3_aa: CASSLLQGAVEQYF
j_call: TRBJ2-7; d_call: TRBD1; clone_size: .; v_call: TRBV5-4; cdr3_nt: TGTGCCAGCAGCTTTGGACAGGGAAGCTCCTACGAGCAGTACTTC; cdr3_aa: CASSFGQGSSYEQYF